This T cell receptor beta chain was retrieved from a study of blood T cells in healthy people across ages. CDR3 length equals 13 residues. CDR1 and CDR2 (germline): DFQATT, SNEGSKA (reference sequence). The V end lost 3 bases, the J end lost 0 bases, and 8 bases lay between the germline ends. A second PCR, run for roughly 7 to 11 cycles, used a sample-barcoded 5' primer plus a J-beta primer mix. A single record per CDR3 protein comes from TCRdb applying MiXCR to the 5' RACE reads. This table holds some 930,000 distinct CDR3 sequences, 25% to 35% found once. Study-level findings and limits: Long-lived donors exceeded aged donors in naive CD4+ cells and diversity.

The table lists this clonotype with a few counts. The antigen is unknown. The data were also submitted as part of a second study, on T cells of mothers and their children.

Sequencing input: blood. The receptor comes from a woman aged 40 to 49 in good health. V gene TRBV20-1 combines with J gene TRBJ1-1; D not certain. CDR3: CSARGGLNTEAFF. The CDR3, as DNA: TGCAGTGCTAGGGGCGGGCTGAACACTGAAGCTTTCTTT.